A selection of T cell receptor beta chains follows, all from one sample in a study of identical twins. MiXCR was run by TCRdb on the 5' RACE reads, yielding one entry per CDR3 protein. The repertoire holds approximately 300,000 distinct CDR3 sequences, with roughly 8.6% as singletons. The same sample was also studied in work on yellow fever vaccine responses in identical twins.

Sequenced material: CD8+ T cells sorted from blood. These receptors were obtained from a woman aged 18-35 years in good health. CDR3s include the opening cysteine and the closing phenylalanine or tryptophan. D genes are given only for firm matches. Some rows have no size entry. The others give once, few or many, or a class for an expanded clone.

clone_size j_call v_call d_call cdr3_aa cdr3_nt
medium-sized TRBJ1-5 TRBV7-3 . CASSLLSGDQPQHF TGTGCCAGCAGCTTATTATCCGGGGATCAGCCCCAGCATTTT
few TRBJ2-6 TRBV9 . CASSVSRSGDVAGANVLTF TGTGCCAGCAGCGTATCCAGGTCCGGGGATGTAGCTGGGGCCAACGTCCTGACTTTC
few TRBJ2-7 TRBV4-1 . CASSRKDSYEQYF TGCGCCAGCAGCCGCAAGGACTCCTACGAGCAGTACTTC
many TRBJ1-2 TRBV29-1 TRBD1 CSVPDRGIYGYTF TGCAGCGTTCCGGACAGGGGAATCTATGGCTACACCTTC
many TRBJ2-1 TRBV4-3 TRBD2 CASSNLVAGRSDEQFF TGCGCCAGCAGCAACCTAGTAGCGGGGAGGAGTGATGAGCAGTTCTTC
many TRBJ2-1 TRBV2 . CASTRGAPGVSNEQFF TGTGCCAGCACAAGAGGGGCTCCGGGGGTATCCAATGAGCAGTTCTTC
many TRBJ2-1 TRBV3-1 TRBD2 CASTGTSGNEQFF TGTGCCTCTACCGGGACTAGCGGAAATGAGCAGTTCTTC
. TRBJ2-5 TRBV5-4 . CASSPDPPETQYF TGTGCCAGCAGCCCGGACCCCCCGGAGACCCAGTACTTC
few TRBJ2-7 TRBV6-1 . CASSPNREPYEQYF TGTGCCAGCAGTCCAAACAGGGAGCCCTACGAGCAGTACTTC
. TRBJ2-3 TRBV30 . CAWNTVGGTDTQYF TGTGCCTGGAACACAGTCGGTGGCACAGATACGCAGTATTTT
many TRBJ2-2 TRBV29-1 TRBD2 CSGLAGVELFF TGCAGCGGTTTAGCGGGAGTGGAGCTGTTTTTT
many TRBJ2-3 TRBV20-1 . CSARSLAESTDTQYF TGCAGTGCTAGGTCGCTAGCTGAGAGCACAGATACGCAGTATTTT
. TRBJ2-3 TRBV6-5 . CASSYILGSSDTQYF TGTGCCAGCAGTTACATACTTGGATCCTCAGATACGCAGTATTTT
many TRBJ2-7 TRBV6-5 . CASSSGQNYEQYF TGTGCCAGCAGTTCAGGACAAAACTACGAGCAGTACTTC
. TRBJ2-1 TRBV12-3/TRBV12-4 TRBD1 CASNLRGSYNEQFF TGTGCCAGCAACCTCAGGGGGTCCTACAATGAGCAGTTCTTC
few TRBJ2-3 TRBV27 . CASSLAGRDTQYF TGTGCCAGCAGTTTGGCAGGGCGGGATACGCAGTATTTT
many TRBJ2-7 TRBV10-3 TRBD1 CAISDPTGYEQYF TGTGCCATCAGTGACCCGACAGGGTACGAGCAGTACTTC
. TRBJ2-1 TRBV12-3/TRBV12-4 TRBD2 CASSRPGGANEQFF TGTGCCAGCAGTCGCCCCGGGGGGGCGAATGAGCAGTTCTTC